One T cell receptor (beta chain) is described in this entry. Its antigen remains unknown. The data originate from a study of T cell responses to AZD1222 COVID-19 vaccine. The germline V gene has CDR1 SGHVS and CDR2 FQNEAQ. V lost 0 bases and J 3 bases, leaving 18 bases between the germline ends. The CDR3 is made up of 18 amino acids. Assay used: immunoSEQ multiplex PCR; TCRdb lists only in-frame clones, some missing. This table has about 120,000 clones, 92% appearing once. Study-wide findings and caveats: Most donors were white British and more were female, and clonal diversity was possibly underestimated. Of the AZD1222 recipients, only 5 to 7 were seropositive at baseline. In the spike-specific TCR repertoire, nearly half reportedly target unmutated variant regions.

Sequenced here: peripheral blood, sampled on day 0 of AZD1222 vaccination. The TCR sequence derives from an adult in good health. The chain carries TRBV7-8 and TRBJ2-1; D remains ambiguous. CDR3 in DNA: TGTGCCAGCAGCTTAGCGGCGTGGTCGGACGGACGCTACAATGAGCAGTTCTTC. It yields the protein CASSLAAWSDGRYNEQFF.